The 12 T cell receptor beta chains below were found in one sample sequenced in a study of cytomegalovirus exposure and HLA in healthy donors (dated by TCRdb to 2016 to 2017). Library prep was done by the immunoSEQ multiplex PCR assay. TCRdb provides this immuneACCESS table in a form limited to in-frame rearrangements. Some clones are lacking; in checked studies, under half of them reflect an unresolved V gene, and why the rest are absent is not known. The sample table lists over 200,000 clones, around 87% of them with a count of one. 2% to 2.5% of the sample is taken by the ten largest. The source material was PBMCs. The receptors come from a woman under 30 in good health and CMV-seropositive.

The chain carries TRBV4-1 and TRBJ2-2; D gene ambiguous. CDR3 length equals 16 residues. Germline loops: CDR1 MGHRA, CDR2 YSYEKL. V was pared by 10 bases and J by 6 bases, with 24 bases between. The CDR3 is CATNLLPWSSPGELFF. Here the CDR3 DNA reads TGCGCCACCAACCTCCTCCCCTGGTCCAGTCCCGGGGAGCTGTTTTTT.

The genes are TRBV1 and TRBJ2-3; the listed D gene, TRBD2, was not tested against the DNA. TRBV1 is termed a pseudogene. The CDR3 is 15 residues long. The CDR3 sequence is CTSSPLLPCTDTQYF. The CDR3 DNA reads as TGCACCAGCAGCCCCCTTCTCCCGTGCACAGATACGCAGTATTTT.

This clone showed up just once. The rearrangement joins TRBV6-1 to TRBJ1-2; 9 bases align to TRBD1. This CDR3 is built from 15 residues. The germline CDR1 and CDR2 sequences are MNHNS and SASEGT. Losses at the gene ends were 5 bases for V and 2 bases for J; bases not matched to a gene: 6. The CDR3 loop reads CASSKGGQGNYGYTF. The CDR3 DNA follows: TGTGCCAGCAGTAAAGGGGGACAGGGAAACTATGGCTACACCTTC.

This rearrangement joins TRBV27 to TRBJ1-5; D gene uncertain. The length of the CDR3 is 14 residues. CDR1 MNHEY and CDR2 SMNVEV come from the germline V gene (reference sequence). Deletions cut 8 bases from V and 0 bases from J, with 11 bases between. The CDR3 region has the DNA TGTGCCAGCCGTGCGGGGTTTAGCAATCAGCCCCAGCATTTT. This translates into CASRAGFSNQPQHF.

This chain joins TRBV5-1 and TRBJ2-5, with TRBD1 matching over 9 bases. Trimming at V came to 4 bases and at J to 2 bases, leaving 9 bases not matched to a gene. Germline V gene sequence: CDR1 SGHRS, CDR2 YFSETQ. This CDR3 is 16 amino acids long. CDR3 sequence (DNA): TGCGCCAGCAGCCTAACAAAAGGGACAGGGCAAGAGACCCAGTACTTC. Its translation: CASSLTKGTGQETQYF. Using reference TRBV5-1 and TRBJ2-5 for the parts outside the CDR3, the full variable domain is KAGVTQTPRYLIKTRGQQVTLSCSPISGHRSVSWYQQTPGQGLQFLFEYFSETQRNKGNFPGRFSGRQFSNSRSEMNVSTLELGDSALYLCASSLTKGTGQETQYFGPGTRLLVL.

The chain joins TRBV28 to TRBJ1-1, with 7 nucleotides matching TRBD1. The CDR3 totals 15 residues. Trimming cost V 5 bases and J 2 bases; bases outside gene matches: 8. CDR1 is MDHEN and CDR2 is SYDVKM in the germline V gene. The CDR3 spells CASSPGQNLNTEAFF. The CDR3 DNA follows: TGTGCCAGCAGTCCGGGACAGAACCTCAACACTGAAGCTTTCTTT.

This clone appeared a few times. The chain uses TRBV27 and TRBJ1-2; the D is unclear. Germline loops: CDR1 MNHEY, CDR2 SMNVEV (reference sequence). The CDR3 has 13 amino acids. The V gene lost 3 bases and the J gene lost 2 bases, with 7 bases spanning the gap. The CDR3 here is CASSLYRNYGYTF. CDR3 sequence (DNA): TGTGCCAGCAGTTTGTACAGAAACTATGGCTACACCTTC.

This chain links TRBV6-5 with TRBJ2-1; D remains ambiguous. Deletions cut 0 bases from V and 6 bases from J, with 9 bases between. Per the germline V gene, CDR1 is MNHEY and CDR2 is SVGAGI. The CDR3 is made up of 14 amino acids. The CDR3 sequence is CASSYSRSPNEQFF. The CDR3 DNA follows: TGTGCCAGCAGTTACTCGCGGAGTCCCAATGAGCAGTTCTTC.

The V gene is TRBV5-1, the J gene TRBJ2-5, with 9 bases lining up with TRBD1. CDR1 is SGHRS and CDR2 is YFSETQ in the germline V gene. The CDR3 spans 14 residues. Trimming at V came to 0 bases and at J to 3 bases, leaving 0 bases not matched to a gene. CDR3 nucleotide sequence: TGCGCCAGCAGCTTGGGACAGGGGGAAGAGACCCAGTACTTC. Translating gives CASSLGQGEETQYF.

J is TRBJ1-4 and V is TRBV10-2; 7 bases fit TRBD1. V gave up 3 bases and J gave up 8 bases; unmatched junction bases: 24. Germline V lookup: CDR1 WSHSY, CDR2 SAAADI. The CDR3 contains 20 residues. The CDR3, as DNA: TGCGCCAGCAGTGATGAGACCCTGGGACAGCCCGGGAACGAGAGGGAAAAACTGTTTTTT. It yields the protein CASSDETLGQPGNEREKLFF.

This sequence joins TRBV5-4 and TRBJ1-1; D ambiguous. The CDR3 has 13 residues. The V and J ends lost 0 bases and 8 bases respectively, with 11 bases between them. Germline V lookup: CDR1 SGHNT, CDR2 YYREEE (reference sequence). The CDR3 DNA reads as TGTGCCAGCAGCTTGGGGGGAGGAGCGGAAGCTTTCTTT. Residues: CASSLGGGAEAFF.

This chain uses TRBV29-1 with TRBJ2-1; TRBD2 agrees at 7 bases. CDR1 is SQVTM and CDR2 is ANQGSEA in the germline V gene. J gave up 4 bases and V 4 bases, and 4 bases lay outside the gene matches. The CDR3 is made up of 13 amino acids. The CDR3 reads CSVAGGGYNEQFF. The DNA for the CDR3 is TGCAGCGTTGCTGGGGGGGGGTACAATGAGCAGTTCTTC.